This note documents a single T cell receptor (beta chain) sequence. Its specificity is not known. These data originate in a study of T cell responses to AZD1222 COVID-19 vaccine. Study observations and caveats: Among AZD1222 vaccinees, only five or six were seropositive at baseline. Once two AZD1222 doses were given, Spike-specific TCR breadth and depth went up.

Germline values: CDR1 SEHNR, CDR2 FQNEAQ (reference sequence). J lost 4 bases, V lost 3 bases, and 1 base had no gene match. This CDR3 has 13 residues. Clones were read by immunoSEQ multiplex PCR, and TCRdb kept only the in-frame ones, dropping some. The table has 150,000 or so clones, 80% to 85% seen once. The chain carries TRBV7-9 and TRBJ2-7; 9 positions agree with TRBD1. The TCR originated in an adult in good health. The sequencing used peripheral blood, collected on day 0 of MenACWY control vaccination. CDR3 coding DNA: TGTGCCAGCAGCTTGGGGACAGGGTACGAGCAGTACTTC. Encoded protein: CASSLGTGYEQYF.